This T cell receptor (beta chain) comes out of a study of blood T cell repertoires in COVID-19. Some clones are missing from TCRdb's copy, which holds only in-frame ones; the method was immunoSEQ multiplex PCR. The sample includes almost 350,000 clones, roughly 90% of them seen just once. The TCR comes from a woman aged 55-75 years with COVID-19, enrolled during active disease. Sequencing was performed on peripheral blood.

This CDR3 is CASSLYGGSNNEQFF. The CDR3, as DNA: TGCGCCAGCAGCTTGTATGGCGGGTCGAACAATGAGCAGTTCTTC. The V and J genes are TRBV5-1 and TRBJ2-1, with a tentative D call TRBD2 (5 bases). Germline CDR1 SGHRS, CDR2 YFSETQ. V lost 1 base and J lost 5, with 13 bases in between. This CDR3 spans 15 amino acids.